One sample yielded the 30 T cell receptor beta chains listed below, sequenced in a study of blood T cell repertoires in COVID-19. The repertoire was sequenced with immunoSEQ multiplex PCR; TCRdb's copy has only in-frame clones and lacks some. Of under 350,000 clones listed, 83% were seen once; the top ten hold 7.5% to 10%. Sample: peripheral blood. Receptors originate from a woman between 45 and 60 years old who had recovered from COVID-19.

The chain recombines TRBV11-2 with TRBJ2-2; possibly TRBD2 for D (6 bases). Trimming pared 7 bases from V and 4 bases from J, leaving 19 bases between. The CDR3 has 16 residues. Per germline, CDR1 SGHAT and CDR2 FQNNGV. CDR3 residues: CASTVSGGLGTGELFF. CDR3 DNA: TGTGCCAGCACCGTATCCGGGGGTTTGGGCACCGGGGAGCTGTTTTTT. Together with reference TRBV11-2 and TRBJ2-2, the CDR3 gives the full variable domain: EAGVAQSPRYKIIEKRQSVAFWCNPISGHATLYWYQQILGQGPKLLIQFQNNGVVDDSQLPKDRFSAERLKGVDSTLKIQPAKLEDSAVYLCASTVSGGLGTGELFFGEGSRLTVL.

The rearrangement joins TRBV10-3 to TRBJ2-1; 9 positions match TRBD2. Germline assignment: CDR1 ENHRY and CDR2 SYGVKD. Trimming took 0 bases from V and 4 from J; bases not matched to a gene: 4. The CDR3 totals 16 residues. The DNA for the CDR3 is TGTGCCATCAGTGAGTCCGCGGGGGGGCGGTACAATGAGCAGTTCTTC. Translating gives CAISESAGGRYNEQFF.

The V call is TRBV29-1, the J call TRBJ2-1, with no clear D. Between the trimmed V and J ends, which lost 0 bases and 3 bases, there was a span of 15 bases. Germline CDR1 and CDR2: SQVTM and ANQGSEA. The CDR3 has 16 residues. CDR3 DNA: TGCAGCGTTGAAGATTTAAAAGCCTGGAGCTACAATGAGCAGTTCTTC. It yields the protein CSVEDLKAWSYNEQFF.

This chain links TRBV19 with TRBJ1-3; perhaps TRBD1 as D (5 bases). Germline-derived CDR1 and CDR2 are LNHDA and SQIVND (reference sequence). This CDR3 is built from 14 residues. Trimming left V 9 bases short and J 1 base short, with 13 bases between. The CDR3 protein is CASRGMSSGNTIYF. CDR3 DNA: TGTGCCAGCCGGGGGATGTCTTCTGGAAACACCATATATTTT. Drawing the rest from reference TRBV19 and TRBJ1-3, the complete variable domain is DGGITQSPKYLFRKEGQNVTLSCEQNLNHDAMYWYRQDPGQGLRLIYYSQIVNDFQKGDIAEGYSVSREKKESFPLTVTSAQKNPTAFYLCASRGMSSGNTIYFGEGSWLTVV.

This rearrangement joins TRBV6-2 or TRBV6-3 to TRBJ1-6, with D perhaps TRBD1 (5 bases). Trimming removed 6 bases from V and 5 bases from J, with 11 bases in between. Germline CDR1 MNHEY, CDR2 SVGEGT. The CDR3 runs to 14 residues. The CDR3: CASSKGQNNSPLHF. The CDR3 nucleotides are TGTGCCAGCAGCAAGGGGCAGAATAATTCACCCCTCCACTTT.

This chain uses TRBV10-2 with TRBJ2-7; 7 bases are shared with TRBD2. This CDR3 has 13 residues. The V and J ends lost 6 bases and 3 bases, in that order; junction bases with no gene match: 5. Germline V lookup: CDR1 WSHSY, CDR2 SAAADI. The CDR3 DNA reads TGCGCCAGCAGCCTAACGGGAGGCTACGAGCAGTACTTC. As protein: CASSLTGGYEQYF.

The chain is built from TRBV6-2 or TRBV6-3 and TRBJ1-2, with 7 nucleotides matching TRBD1. This CDR3 comprises 14 residues. Trimming took 0 bases from V and 5 from J; bases not matched to a gene: 3. Per germline, CDR1 MNHEY and CDR2 SVGEGT. The CDR3, as DNA: TGTGCCAGCAGTTACTCGGTGACAGGGTATGGCTACACCTTC. Translation gives CASSYSVTGYGYTF.

This clone came up a few times. This chain joins TRBV7-9 and TRBJ2-3, with D possibly being TRBD1 (6 bases). CDR3 length: 12 residues. CDR1 and CDR2 from the germline V gene are SEHNR and FQNEAQ (reference sequence). V shed 5 bases and J shed 13 bases, with 16 bases lying between them. The DNA for the CDR3 is TGTGCCAGCAGCCCGAGGGTGGGGACAAAGTATTTT. It is translated as CASSPRVGTKYF.

This chain links TRBV28 with TRBJ1-5; 8 nucleotides align to TRBD1. This CDR3 is built from 14 residues. The ends lost 7 bases at V and 4 bases at J; junction bases unmatched: 6. CDR1 is MDHEN and CDR2 is SYDVKM in the germline V gene. CDR3 nucleotides: TGTGCCAGCATCCGACAGGGGTTGAATCAGCCCCAGCATTTT. Translating gives CASIRQGLNQPQHF.

The CDR3 nucleotides are TGCGCCAGCAGCACTTCCATCTTGCGGGAGACGAAGTACTTC. Protein product: CASSTSILRETKYF. This chain connects TRBV5-1 to TRBJ2-7; TRBD2 aligns across 7 bases. The germline CDR1 and CDR2 sequences are SGHRS and YFSETQ. The CDR3 totals 14 residues. Trimming at V came to 4 bases and at J to 11 bases, leaving 15 bases not matched to a gene.

The chain uses TRBV18 and TRBJ1-1; tentative D call: TRBD1 (5 bases). Trimming left V 2 bases short and J 3 bases short, with 13 bases between. The length of the CDR3 is 15 residues. Germline V lookup: CDR1 KGHSH, CDR2 LQKENI. The CDR3 region has the DNA TGTGCCAGCTCACCAGACCTGGACACTTACACTGAAGCTTTCTTT. As protein: CASSPDLDTYTEAFF.

The V call is TRBV6-5, the J call TRBJ2-7; 7 bases map to TRBD1. This CDR3 is built from 13 residues. Germline lookup yields CDR1 MNHEY and CDR2 SVGAGI. V lost 6 bases to trimming and J lost 4 bases; unmatched junction nucleotides: 6. The CDR3 DNA reads TGTGCCAGCAGCCCCGGGACAGAATACGAGCAGTACTTC. Amino acids: CASSPGTEYEQYF.

This clone was counted only a few times. The chain employs TRBV14 and TRBJ1-2; 11 bases match TRBD1. Germline CDR1 reads SGHDN; CDR2 reads FVKESK. The CDR3 loop spans 15 amino acids. The V gene end was trimmed by 1 base and the J gene end by 4 bases; junction bases not matched to a gene: 2. CDR3 protein: CASSQGTGGPYGYTF. Written as DNA, the CDR3 is TGTGCCAGCAGCCAAGGGACAGGGGGCCCCTATGGCTACACCTTC.

Here the CDR3 reads CASSEDSTIYF. CDR3 DNA sequence: TGTGCCAGCAGTGAAGACAGCACCATATATTTT. This chain joins TRBV2 and TRBJ1-3; D not certain. Trimming left V 1 base short and J 9 bases short, with 4 bases between. Germline values: CDR1 SNHLY, CDR2 FYNNEI. The CDR3 runs to 11 residues. Combining the CDR3 with reference TRBV2 and TRBJ1-3 gives the whole variable domain EPEVTQTPSHQVTQMGQEVILRCVPISNHLYFYWYRQILGQKVEFLVSFYNNEISEKSEIFDDQFSVERPDGSNFTLKIRSTKLEDSAMYFCASSEDSTIYFGEGSWLTVV.

V is TRBV19 and J is TRBJ2-7; the D gene is possibly TRBD1 (6 bases). The CDR3 contains 13 residues. Per germline, CDR1 LNHDA and CDR2 SQIVND (reference sequence). V shed 4 bases and J shed 7 bases, with 14 bases lying between them. In nucleotides, the CDR3 is TGTGCCAGTAGTACTACAGGGACGTGGGAGCAGTACTTC. Its translation is CASSTTGTWEQYF. The whole variable domain, remainder taken from reference TRBV19 and TRBJ2-7, is DGGITQSPKYLFRKEGQNVTLSCEQNLNHDAMYWYRQDPGQGLRLIYYSQIVNDFQKGDIAEGYSVSREKKESFPLTVTSAQKNPTAFYLCASSTTGTWEQYFGPGTRLTVT.

The V call is TRBV19, the J call TRBJ2-1; 7 bases align to TRBD1. CDR3 length: 14 amino acids. CDR1 is LNHDA and CDR2 is SQIVND in the germline V gene (reference sequence). V lost 5 bases to trimming and J lost 4 bases; unmatched junction nucleotides: 5. The CDR3 loop reads CASSAGDSYNEQFF. The CDR3 DNA is TGTGCCAGTAGTGCAGGGGACAGTTACAATGAGCAGTTCTTC.

The rearrangement uses TRBV27 and TRBJ1-6; D remains ambiguous. Trimming stripped 10 bases from V and 6 bases from J, with 16 bases between. Germline V gene lookup returns CDR1 MNHEY and CDR2 SMNVEV (reference sequence). The CDR3 is 14 amino acids. CDR3 DNA sequence: TGTGCCATTGCGCCCGGGTACGGTAATTCACCCCTCCACTTT. Its translation: CAIAPGYGNSPLHF.

This chain joins TRBV29-1 and TRBJ2-7; possibly TRBD1 for D (6 bases). Germline CDR1 reads SQVTM; CDR2 reads ANQGSEA. V was clipped by 4 bases and J by 0 bases, with 10 bases between them. This CDR3 is built from 13 residues. The CDR3 nucleotides read TGCAGCGTTGGGGGGCCACACTCCTACGAGCAGTACTTC. Translating gives CSVGGPHSYEQYF.

The rearrangement uses TRBV15 and TRBJ2-1; D not certain. CDR3 length equals 15 residues. Germline loops: CDR1 LNHNV, CDR2 YYDKDF (reference sequence). Trimming took off 0 bases at V and 5 bases at J, with 11 bases between the two ends. CDR3 nucleotide sequence: TGTGCCACCAGCAGAGATAGAGGAGTTCACAATGAGCAGTTCTTC. Translating it yields CATSRDRGVHNEQFF.

The chain is built from TRBV28 and TRBJ2-7; D possibly corresponds to TRBD1 (5 bases). The CDR3 extends over 14 amino acids. The germline gives CDR1 MDHEN, CDR2 SYDVKM. V lost 5 bases and J 3 bases, leaving 14 bases between the germline ends. CDR3 residues: CASSRVGAIYEQYF. DNA of the CDR3: TGTGCCAGCAGTCGTGTAGGGGCGATCTACGAGCAGTACTTC.

The chain joins TRBV7-3 to TRBJ2-2, with 13 nucleotides matching TRBD2. V lost 2 bases and J lost 5; bases outside the gene matches: 2. There are 16 residues in the CDR3. Germline V gene data show CDR1 as SGHTA and CDR2 as FQGTGA. The CDR3 nucleotides read TGTGCCAGCAGCTTACCGGGACTAGCGGGGACCGGGGAGCTGTTTTTT. Amino acids: CASSLPGLAGTGELFF.

The genes are TRBV24-1 and TRBJ2-1; 9 nucleotides line up with TRBD2. The germline CDR1 and CDR2 sequences are KGHDR and SFDVKD. The CDR3 runs 16 residues. The V segment lost 5 bases and the J segment 0 bases; nucleotides outside the gene matches: 4. CDR3 in amino acids: CATSGTSGYSYNEQFF. The CDR3 DNA is TGTGCCACCAGTGGTACTAGCGGGTACTCCTACAATGAGCAGTTCTTC.

This chain connects TRBV7-3 to TRBJ2-1, with 8 bases matching TRBD1. Per the germline V gene, CDR1 is SGHTA and CDR2 is FQGTGA. V lost 4 bases to trimming and J lost 4 bases; unmatched junction nucleotides: 3. The CDR3 extends over 14 amino acids. CDR3 nucleotide sequence: TGTGCCAGCAGCTCCCGGGACAGGTACAATGAGCAGTTCTTC. Translation gives CASSSRDRYNEQFF.

The CDR3 nucleotides read TGTGCCAGTAGTACAATCCGGACAGGGCGCGATGAAAAACTGTTTTTT. Encoded protein: CASSTIRTGRDEKLFF. The V call is TRBV19, the J call TRBJ1-4; 8 positions agree with TRBD1. This CDR3 has 16 residues. Germline values: CDR1 LNHDA, CDR2 SQIVND (reference sequence). V was pared by 4 bases and J by 6 bases, with 10 bases of the junction left unmatched.

V and J are TRBV3-1 (or the pseudogene TRBV3-2) and TRBJ2-2; 10 bases line up with TRBD1. The CDR3 is 14 amino acids. V shed 4 bases and J 7 bases; nucleotides not matched to a gene: 3. Germline-derived CDR1 and CDR2 are LGHDT and YNNKEL (reference sequence). This CDR3 is CASSPRTGGGELFF. CDR3 DNA: TGTGCCAGCAGCCCCCGGACAGGGGGCGGGGAGCTGTTTTTT.

V gene TRBV30 combines with J gene TRBJ1-5; D not certain. V lost 2 bases and J lost 2, with 7 bases in between. The CDR3 extends over 13 amino acids. Germline CDR1 GTSNPN, CDR2 SVGIG (reference sequence). The CDR3 reads CAWSFGGNQPQHF. In DNA, the CDR3 is TGTGCCTGGAGTTTCGGAGGCAATCAGCCCCAGCATTTT.

V usage is TRBV6-5 and J usage is TRBJ2-1, with 9 positions matching TRBD2. The length of the CDR3 is 14 residues. V dropped 6 bases and J dropped 6; count of bases not matched to a gene: 6. The germline V gene has CDR1 MNHEY and CDR2 SVGAGI. The CDR3 region is CASSLSGSGNEQFF. Written as DNA, the CDR3 is TGTGCCAGCAGCCTTAGCGGGAGCGGCAATGAGCAGTTCTTC.

The chain has TRBV6-1 and TRBJ2-7; 14 nucleotides agree with TRBD2. This CDR3 is built from 16 residues. Germline V gives CDR1 MNHNS, CDR2 SASEGT. V trimming: 4 bases; J trimming: 6 bases; junction bases outside the gene matches: 8. This chain's CDR3 is CASSVGLAGENAEQYF. DNA for the CDR3: TGTGCCAGCAGTGTGGGACTAGCGGGGGAGAATGCCGAGCAGTACTTC.

The chain couples TRBV9 to TRBJ2-5; a weak D match, TRBD1 (6 bases). The CDR3 totals 15 residues. The V end lost 4 bases, the J end lost 5 bases, and 18 bases lay between the germline ends. In germline, CDR1 is SGDLS, CDR2 YYNGEE. CDR3 protein: CASSTMGAGLETQYF. The CDR3 nucleotides are TGTGCCAGCAGCACAATGGGGGCTGGATTGGAGACCCAGTACTTC.

The chain employs TRBV7-8 and TRBJ2-5; possible D gene TRBD2, 6 bases. V was cut by 5 bases and J by 4 bases, with 20 bases left in between. The CDR3 loop spans 16 amino acids. Per the germline V gene, CDR1 is SGHVS and CDR2 is FQNEAQ. The DNA of the CDR3 is TGTGCCAGCAGCCCCCGGACGTCGGGGGTTTCAGAGACCCAGTACTTC. Amino acid sequence: CASSPRTSGVSETQYF.